Listed below are T cell receptor beta chains from one sample, sequenced in a study of T-cell reconstitution after alpha-beta-depleted transplantation in children. TCRdb called the PCR reads again in MiXCR, with one record for every CDR3 protein. The sample yields about 610,000 distinct CDR3 sequences, roughly a tenth seen once. Sequencing used PBMCs from the stem cell graft donor, obtained from the stem cell graft. These TCRs come from a human donor who donated a stem cell graft to a child with acute myeloid leukemia. The CDR3 runs from the conserved cysteine through the conserved F or W.

v_gene	j_gene	CDR3aa
TRBV11-1	TRBJ2-7	CASSYIRGSSYEQYF
TRBV12-3/TRBV12-4	TRBJ2-1	CASSLLLYDEQFF
TRBV6-1	TRBJ2-1	CASRNRGSYNEQFF
TRBV4-1	TRBJ2-1	CASSLPRDRGRTSGRSSYNEQFF
TRBV29-1	TRBJ1-2	CSVSGDYGYTF
TRBV7-9	TRBJ2-7	CASRPFRGASYEQYF
TRBV7-2	TRBJ2-5	CASSLEASRETQYF
TRBV27	TRBJ2-7	CASSRPNTYEQYF
TRBV29-1	TRBJ2-7	CSVGGGTGGYEQYF
TRBV10-3	TRBJ2-4	CAISKEPQGKSQNIQYF
TRBV11-3	TRBJ2-1	CASSLSDTNYNEQFF
TRBV24-1	TRBJ2-7	CATSSPGAYEQYF
TRBV12-5	TRBJ2-1	CASGAGGNYNEQFF
TRBV6-5	TRBJ2-3	CASSYSSTSGTDTQYF
TRBV6-2/TRBV6-3	TRBJ2-3	CASSRLAGGADTQYF
TRBV7-2	TRBJ2-1	CASSWDFGEQFF
TRBV20-1	TRBJ1-5	CSALRGIGGLSNQPQHF
TRBV30	TRBJ1-4	CAWNPAGNTNEKLFF
TRBV25-1	TRBJ2-1	CASSELAGSPGNEQFF
TRBV3-1	TRBJ2-2	CASSAPLPLAGECIGELFF
TRBV27	TRBJ2-7	CASSLAPTGSYEQYF
TRBV20-1	TRBJ1-2	CSARDQGFNYGYTF
TRBV27	TRBJ1-6	CASSSGQVYSPLHF
TRBV7-9	TRBJ2-5	CASSSVMGQGIQETQYF
TRBV7-2	TRBJ2-5	CASSLTGSTGETQYF
TRBV5-1	TRBJ2-1	CASRREQGNEQFF
TRBV11-3	TRBJ2-1	CASSLTSGRAREQFF
TRBV20-1	TRBJ2-7	CSARAPTAGRDEQYF
TRBV27	TRBJ2-3	CASGLAGGPTNTQYF
TRBV29-1	TRBJ1-1	CSVEGSSNTEAFF
TRBV7-9	TRBJ2-7	CASSPSTQAGGRYEQYF
TRBV13	TRBJ2-7	CASRRRDREYEQYF
TRBV4-3	TRBJ2-6	CASSGPGQGTFWGANVLTF
TRBV7-2	TRBJ2-1	CASRRRLAGEYNEQFF
TRBV20-1	TRBJ2-4	CSAARDIQYF
TRBV29-1	TRBJ2-7	CSVGGTGGYEQYF
TRBV15	TRBJ2-5	CATSRGPQGRETQYF
TRBV7-2	TRBJ2-5	CASSLGGGWETQYF
TRBV5-1	TRBJ2-1	CASSLLASGRDEQFF
TRBV18	TRBJ1-5	CASSHGRGDQPQHF
TRBV5-1	TRBJ2-5	CASSRGLAGVMETQYF
TRBV7-2	TRBJ2-2	CASSLGTGGDAGELFF
TRBV13	TRBJ2-7	CASSPRLGSSYEQYF
TRBV12-3/TRBV12-4	TRBJ2-1	CASSPRGRPGSYNEQFF
TRBV20-1	TRBJ2-7	CSAHSQGYYYEQYF
TRBV7-9	TRBJ1-1	CASSLVRQLNTEAFF
TRBV5-1	TRBJ2-3	CASSLRTSGISDTQYF
TRBV4-3	TRBJ2-3	CASSQRIAADTQYF
TRBV3-1	TRBJ1-1	CASSPSDRKEAFF
TRBV20-1	TRBJ2-1	CSARGTSGRVNSNEQFF
TRBV9	TRBJ2-1	CASSVVQGNEQFF
TRBV6-2/TRBV6-3	TRBJ2-7	CAGRLAGFYEQYF